This T cell receptor (beta chain) was identified during a study of CD8 T cells in ankylosing spondylitis (dated by TCRdb to the late 2010s). In the study overall: T cell receptor beta repertoires were profiled in healthy donors and ankylosing spondylitis patients so that disease-linked TCR variants could be found. The full study cohort comprised 25 ankylosing spondylitis patients and approximately 100 healthy donors. Peripheral blood samples were taken, and synovial fluid was additionally collected from ankylosing spondylitis patients.

Study-level results and caveats: Blood from ankylosing spondylitis patients appeared to be characterized by a TCR beta motif made up of about 8 highly homologous amino acid variants. A CD8+ phenotype was shown by the disease-linked clones, which were found at relatively low frequencies in peripheral blood. According to the report, matched synovial fluid samples from ankylosing spondylitis patients were significantly enriched for the disease-linked clones. Some motif variants were previously reported in synovial fluid and blood of reactive arthritis patients, suggesting common disease-initiation mechanisms.

Sequencing relied on an Illumina HiSeq 2500. TCR beta libraries were prepared by quantitative 5'-RACE with molecular barcodes. The authors processed their data as follows. A new computational method based on a probabilistic model of VDJ rearrangement was used to identify disease-linked TCR variants. The raw public reads went through TCRdb reprocessing: fastp at Q25, MiXCR clone calling, in-frame beta chains kept. Duplicate CDR3 protein sequences are folded into a single record with the most common DNA and genes. In this record, the V and J calls reflect TCRdb's handling and not the investigators' own analysis. Counted in this sample were approximately 250,000 distinct CDR3 sequences; 7.5% to 9.5% of them appeared once. Together, the top ten hold around 5.1% of the sample. Notes on this clonotype: It lacks a known antigen. Base quality data are lacking; no much larger clone is found one base away.

Sequenced material: blood, either unsorted or a sorted T cell fraction (not recorded which). The sequence came from a female donor with ankylosing spondylitis or in good health (not recorded which).

The CDR3 loop reads CASSPWVGLTNTGELFF. DNA sequence: TGTGCCAGCAGCCCATGGGTAGGGCTAACGAACACCGGGGAGCTGTTTTTT. The rearranged chain carries TRBV7-9 and TRBJ2-2; no D gene call is confident. The CDR3 holds 17 amino acids from the cysteine to the phenylalanine. Solely the CDR3 DNA is kept, with 51 bases framed from the first base. The germline V gene (reference sequence) sets CDR1 to SEHNR and CDR2 to FQNEAQ. Trimming costs V 5 bases and J 0 bases, and their ends lie 16 bases apart.